Listed here is a single T cell receptor (beta chain). Its antigen target is currently unknown. The sample holds no much larger clone one base away, and base qualities are not on file. TCRbeta CDR3 regions were amplified from genomic DNA by means of the immunoSEQ Assay, a bias-controlled multiplex PCR. In the paper's pipeline: Within the assay, amplification of reference gene primers was used to estimate how many nucleated cells each sample contained. To quantify the absolute abundance of each unique TCRbeta CDR3 rearrangement, sequence reads were collapsed and filtered. For each sample, productive Simpson clonality was calculated by taking the square root of Simpson's diversity index across productive rearrangements. Held by TCRdb, this immuneACCESS table contains in-frame sequences only and omits some clones. Under half of the omission traces to an unresolved V gene where checked; the cause of the rest is unknown. V and J calls plus clone size are reproduced from that table; the DNA served to infer D and trimming. Across this sample there are roughly 390,000 clones, with approximately 89% seen only once. The top ten constitute roughly 10% of the sample.

These data come from a study of blood T cell repertoires in COVID-19 (dated by TCRdb to about 2020). Regarding the study in general: Samples covering the acute and convalescent phases of COVID-19 were provided by collaborators in the United States, Italy and Spain. The material from the prospective study consisted of cDNA or gDNA derived from T cells, B-cell-depleted T cells, or PBMCs. The dataset comprised deeply sampled blood TCRbeta repertoires from subjects exposed to, actively infected with, or recovered from COVID-19. The repertoires were made available in a free public database intended to serve as a resource for research on the immune response to SARS-CoV-2. The samples were drawn from the first 160 participants of the ongoing ImmuneRACE study and from 1,200 or so subjects provided by 6 global collaborators. Sample metadata almost always included a de-identified subject ID, COVID-19 status, age in years and sex. Where available, HLA class I and class II types were obtained from metadata supplied by the sample provider rather than from assay-based typing. The study at large found these results: How much clinical and demographic metadata was included differed by source and by participant, and the metadata was provided uncurated.

At one collaborating source in Seattle, patients were enrolled during active infection and were followed longitudinally through the course of disease. Whole blood was collected in K2EDTA tubes by collaborating institutions according to the institutions' own protocols. For TCRbeta analysis, collaborators shipped samples in one of three forms: frozen whole blood, isolated PBMCs, or DNA extracted from either of those sample types. The CDR3, from cysteine to phenylalanine, totals 15 residues. CDR3 DNA is the only sequence kept; it has 45 bases, read in frame from the first base. The germline V gene encodes CDR1 SGHRS and CDR2 YFSETQ. Here V drops 3 bases and J drops 5 bases, and the junction holds 8 bases not matched to any gene.

Recombination joined TRBV5-1 with TRBJ2-5; 9 bases in between match TRBD2. The sequenced material came from peripheral blood. The sequence was obtained from a woman aged 25 to 39 with COVID-19, enrolled during active disease. The DNA is as follows: TGCGCCAGCAGCTGGCTAGCGGGAAGTCCCGAGACCCAGTACTTC. Its translation reads: CASSWLAGSPETQYF.